The T cell receptor (beta chain) described here comes from a study of shared clonotypes between healthy human individuals. Whole-study context: Three CD4 naive, three CD4 memory, two CD8 naive and one CD8 memory plate were used per donor.

The naive CD8 fraction comprised CD45RO-negative cells positively selected for CCR7 and excluded terminally differentiated effector memory CD45RA+ cells. Germline trimming cut 0 bases from V and 3 bases from J; bases unmatched to any gene: 7. This CDR3 spans 16 amino acids. CDR1 and CDR2 from the germline V gene are SGHRS and YFSETQ. Each subset's genomic DNA was split evenly across several immunoSEQ plates. Here immunoSEQ multiplex PCR was the method, and the copy in TCRdb shows in-frame clones only, minus some. The sample shows fewer than 1 million clones, 96% of them seen only once. The rearrangement links TRBV5-1 to TRBJ2-7; 9 nucleotides agree with TRBD2. Sequenced material: naive CD8+ T cells sorted from blood. The origin of this receptor is a man aged 25 to 45 in good health. Written as DNA, the CDR3 is TGCGCCAGCAGCTTGGAGCCTTCTAGCGGGAACTACGAGCAGTACTTC. It codes for CASSLEPSSGNYEQYF.